The 21 T cell receptor beta chains reported below all come from one sample, sequenced in a study of T cell repertoires in cytomegalovirus infection. Via MiXCR, TCRdb re-called the reads, giving one row per CDR3 protein. This sample carries about 920,000 distinct CDR3 sequences, 30% to 40% of them seen once, and the ten largest clones take 13%. Their cognate antigens are unknown. The specimen was cultured CD8+ T cells from PBMCs, collected from culture after CMV antigen stimulation. These receptors all stem from a human donor in good health (CMV status not recorded). Some clones in this sample may be carry-over from other donors' samples.

In regard to this clonotype: A clone one base away is much larger, so this may be a read error. The V call is TRBV7-4, the J call TRBJ1-2; D uncertain. Germline V CDR1 and CDR2: SGHVT, SQSDAQ. CDR3 length: 11 residues. This CDR3 is CANSLADGYTF. CDR3 DNA sequence: TGTGCCAACAGCTTAGCGGATGGCTACACCTTC. Filled out from reference TRBV7-4 and TRBJ1-2, the complete variable domain reads GAGVSQSPRYKVAKRGRDVALRCDSISGHVTLYWYRQTLGQGSEVLTYSQSDAQRDKSGRPSGRFSAERPERSVSTLKIQRTEQGDSAVYLCANSLADGYTFGSGTRLTVV.

The table lists this clonotype with a few counts. V gene TRBV28 combines with J gene TRBJ2-5; 9 bases align to TRBD1. The germline CDR1 and CDR2 sequences are MDHEN and SYDVKM. CDR3 size: 15 residues. V lost 6 bases and J lost 4; bases outside the gene matches: 9. The CDR3: CASSRDRDRVETQYF. CDR3 nucleotide sequence: TGTGCCAGCAGCCGAGACCGGGACAGGGTAGAGACCCAGTACTTC.

The V call is TRBV10-3, the J call TRBJ2-3, with D unclear. CDR1 is ENHRY, CDR2 SYGVKD, per germline. The CDR3 spans 16 residues. Trimming took 9 bases from V and 1 from J, leaving 20 bases between them. The CDR3 loop reads CAIRVTSRRGTDTQYF. In DNA form, the CDR3 reads TGTGCCATTCGGGTTACCTCTAGGAGAGGCACAGATACGCAGTATTTT.

The rearrangement uses TRBV6-4 and TRBJ2-3; D not certain. Trimming removed 3 bases from V and 5 bases from J, with 12 bases in between. CDR1 and CDR2 (germline): MRHNA, SNTAGT. This CDR3 has 14 amino acids. CDR3 residues: CASSEVRLQDTQYF. Here the CDR3 DNA reads TGTGCCAGCAGTGAGGTCCGTCTTCAAGATACGCAGTATTTT.

The rearrangement uses TRBV5-6 and TRBJ2-3, with 9 bases lining up with TRBD1. Germline lookup yields CDR1 SGHDT and CDR2 YYEEEE. The CDR3 is 15 amino acids. The junction had 9 bases not matched to a gene; V was cut back by 3 bases and J by 7 bases. In nucleotides, the CDR3 is TGTGCCAGCAGCTATGGTGGCGGGACAGGGAATACGCAGTATTTT. Translating it yields CASSYGGGTGNTQYF.

The J gene is TRBJ2-3, the V gene TRBV7-8; D is ambiguous. The germline CDR1 and CDR2 sequences are SGHVS and FQNEAQ. The germline V and J ends were trimmed by 4 bases and 0 bases, with 14 bases remaining between them. The CDR3 runs 16 residues. The CDR3 coding sequence is TGTGCCAGCAGCTCCCAGATGGGGATGAGCACAGATACGCAGTATTTT. Translated, it gives CASSSQMGMSTDTQYF. The whole variable domain, remainder taken from reference TRBV7-8 and TRBJ2-3, is GAGVSQSPRYKVAKRGQDVALRCDPISGHVSLFWYQQALGQGPEFLTYFQNEAQLDKSGLPSDRFFAERPEGSVSTLKIQRTQQEDSAVYLCASSSQMGMSTDTQYFGPGTRLTVL.

The chain has TRBV27 and TRBJ1-2; 11 bases fit TRBD1. This CDR3 has 14 amino acids. The junction had 6 bases not matched to a gene; V was cut back by 6 bases and J by 6 bases. Germline V CDR1 and CDR2: MNHEY, SMNVEV (reference sequence). As DNA, the CDR3 is TGTGCCAGCAGCCCGGGACAGGGGGTTGATGGCTACACCTTC. This codes for CASSPGQGVDGYTF.

This clonotype turned up a few times. The chain recombines TRBV27 with TRBJ2-7; D is unresolved. Germline V gene lookup returns CDR1 MNHEY and CDR2 SMNVEV (reference sequence). Trimming cost V 1 base and J 0 bases, with 7 bases left between them. The CDR3 loop spans 14 amino acids. The CDR3, as DNA: TGTGCCAGCAGTTTATATGGCGGCTCCTACGAGCAGTACTTC. As protein: CASSLYGGSYEQYF.

This clonotype came up many times. The chain has TRBV7-8 and TRBJ2-3; perhaps TRBD2 as D (5 bases). The V end lost 0 bases, the J end lost 6 bases, and 10 bases lay between the germline ends. Germline CDR1 is SGHVS and CDR2 is FQNEAQ. The CDR3 runs 14 residues. The CDR3 DNA sequence: TGTGCCAGCAGCTTAGCGGTCGGACTGGATACGCAGTATTTT. Translated: CASSLAVGLDTQYF.

The gene calls are TRBV28 and TRBJ1-2; 10 positions match TRBD1. CDR3 length: 14 residues. Germline V gene sequence: CDR1 MDHEN, CDR2 SYDVKM. The V segment lost 5 bases and the J segment 6 bases; nucleotides outside the gene matches: 6. DNA of the CDR3: TGTGCCAGCAGTGAGACAGGGGGCGCGGATGGCTACACCTTC. Residues: CASSETGGADGYTF.

This clonotype was picked up a small number of times. Germline and junction disagree at one end, which may indicate a read error. The chain recombines TRBV19 with TRBJ1-3, with unresolved D. CDR1 and CDR2 from the germline V gene are LNHDA and SQIVND (reference sequence). The CDR3 is 16 residues long. The CDR3 sequence: CVSTKDAGLSGNTIYF. The CDR3 DNA sequence: TGTGTCAGTACCAAGGACGCAGGCCTCTCTGGAAACACCATATATTTT.

Comment on this clonotype: Germline is not matched at one junction end, which may reflect a read error. V is TRBV27 and J is TRBJ1-4; tentatively, D is TRBD1 (5 bases). This CDR3 has 13 amino acids. CDR1 is MNHEY, CDR2 SMNVEV, per germline (reference sequence). CDR3 nucleotide sequence: TGTGCCAGCAGTTTTGGCAAGGGGCTAGACTTGGTTTTT. Its translation is CASSFGKGLDLVF. The full variable domain, completed using reference TRBV27 and TRBJ1-4, is EAQVTQNPRYLITVTGKKLTVTCSQNMNHEYMSWYRQDPGLGLRQIYYSMNVEVTDKGDVPEGYKVSRKEKRNFPLILESPSPNQTSLYFCASSFGKGLDLVFGSGTQLSVL.

The chain has TRBV3-1 and TRBJ2-3; tentatively, D is TRBD1 or TRBD2 (5 bases each). The CDR3 contains 18 residues. With 4 bases removed from V and 1 base from J, the gap between germline ends came to 21 bases. Germline V lookup: CDR1 LGHDT, CDR2 YNNKEL (reference sequence). CDR3 protein: CASSRTGRHHSRTDTQYF. The DNA of the CDR3 is TGTGCCAGCAGCCGAACGGGACGGCATCATTCTCGCACAGATACGCAGTATTTT.

This clonotype came up a few times. The chain has TRBV28 and TRBJ2-3; possibly TRBD2 for D (5 bases). This CDR3 is 15 amino acids long. Germline V gives CDR1 MDHEN, CDR2 SYDVKM. Between the trimmed V and J ends, which lost 7 bases and 4 bases, there was a span of 18 bases. The CDR3 DNA sequence: TGTGCCAGCATTTTGCGGGCCCCCGGCGCAGATACGCAGTATTTT. This translates into CASILRAPGADTQYF.

This clonotype appeared a single time. The chain has TRBV12-3 or TRBV12-4 and TRBJ2-1; D perhaps matches TRBD2 (5 bases). Trimming pared 7 bases from V and 3 bases from J, leaving 13 bases between. This CDR3 region has 14 residues. CDR3 in amino acids: CASIPGNFYNEQFF. DNA of the CDR3: TGTGCCAGCATCCCCGGGAACTTCTACAATGAGCAGTTCTTC.

This clonotype has only a few counts. This chain links TRBV19 with TRBJ1-1; D may be TRBD1 (5 bases). The CDR3 extends over 13 amino acids. Trimming shortened V by 3 bases and J by 3 bases, and 8 bases separated the two germline ends. The germline V gene has CDR1 LNHDA and CDR2 SQIVND (reference sequence). Here the CDR3 DNA reads TGTGCCAGTAGTATTTCAGGGCACACTGAAGCTTTCTTT. It yields the protein CASSISGHTEAFF.

The table lists this clonotype with a few counts. This sequence joins TRBV19 and TRBJ2-5; TRBD1 matches 10 bases. The CDR3 is 15 residues long. Germline V lookup: CDR1 LNHDA, CDR2 SQIVND (reference sequence). V lost 5 bases and J lost 5; bases outside the gene matches: 8. This CDR3 reads CASSVRDRGLETQYF. DNA for the CDR3: TGTGCCAGTAGTGTCCGGGACAGGGGTCTCGAGACCCAGTACTTC.

The genes are TRBV7-9 and TRBJ2-6; no definite D call. The CDR3 is made up of 18 amino acids. Germline V gene data show CDR1 as SEHNR and CDR2 as FQNEAQ (reference sequence). Trimming cost V 5 bases and J 3 bases, with 20 bases left between them. CDR3 in DNA: TGTGCCAGCAGCGTTCGGCTTAAGTCGGGCTTTGGGGCCAACGTCCTGACTTTC. Its protein product is CASSVRLKSGFGANVLTF. Full variable domain (rest looked up from reference TRBV7-9 and TRBJ2-6): DTGVSQNPRHKITKRGQNVTFRCDPISEHNRLYWYRQTLGQGPEFLTYFQNEAQLEKSRLLSDRFSAERPKGSFSTLEIQRTEQGDSAMYLCASSVRLKSGFGANVLTFGAGSRLTVL.

V is TRBV5-3 and J is TRBJ2-7, with 9 nucleotides matching TRBD2. TRBV5-3 is classed as an ORF, of uncertain function. Trimming at V came to 8 bases and at J to 1 base, leaving 13 bases not matched to a gene. CDR3 size: 16 residues. The CDR3 DNA is TGTGCCAGCAGCGGGAGGACGGACGTTAGTTCCTACGAGCAGTACGTC. It translates to CASSGRTDVSSYEQYV.

This clonotype was picked up many times. CDR3 nucleotides: TGCGCCAGCAGCCAAGGCTTGAATCAGCCCCAGCATTTT. It specifies CASSQGLNQPQHF. The chain links TRBV4-1 to TRBJ1-5; D is unclear. This CDR3 is 13 amino acids long. The germline V gene has CDR1 MGHRA and CDR2 YSYEKL. V was trimmed by 1 base and J by 4 bases, leaving 5 bases between them.

This clonotype was observed at least ten times. The J gene is TRBJ1-2, the V gene TRBV14; 7 bases line up with TRBD1. Germline V gives CDR1 SGHDN, CDR2 FVKESK. Germline trimming cut 0 bases from V and 7 bases from J; bases unmatched to any gene: 8. There are 15 residues in the CDR3. CDR3 protein: CASSQESGTVFGYTF. The CDR3 DNA sequence: TGTGCCAGCAGCCAAGAATCGGGGACAGTTTTTGGCTACACCTTC. Based on the CDR3 plus reference TRBV14 and TRBJ1-2, the full variable domain is EAGVTQFPSHSVIEKGQTVTLRCDPISGHDNLYWYRRVMGKEIKFLLHFVKESKQDESGMPNNRFLAERTGGTYSTLKVQPAELEDSGVYFCASSQESGTVFGYTFGSGTRLTVV.